Below, 13 T cell receptor beta chains from the same sample are listed, as sequenced in a study of blood T cell repertoires in COVID-19. TCRdb keeps only in-frame clones here, not all; method: immunoSEQ multiplex PCR. This table holds approximately 52,000 clones, roughly nine tenths found once. The sequencing input was peripheral blood. These receptors came from a man in his 60s with active COVID-19.

The chain employs TRBV5-4 and TRBJ1-1; no reliable D call. The CDR3 extends over 13 amino acids. V lost 4 bases to trimming and J lost 3 bases, with 10 bases between them. Per germline, CDR1 SGHNT and CDR2 YYREEE (reference sequence). This CDR3 reads CASSPKGDTEAFF. CDR3 coding DNA: TGTGCCAGCAGCCCGAAGGGAGACACTGAAGCTTTCTTT.

The chain combines TRBV5-6 with TRBJ2-1; D gene uncertain. Looked up from germline, CDR1 is SGHDT and CDR2 is YYEEEE. The CDR3 consists of 16 residues. Trimming removed 0 bases from V and 2 bases from J, with 12 bases in between. This CDR3 is CASSLASGSTYNEQFF. CDR3 bases: TGTGCCAGCAGCTTGGCGTCAGGTTCGACCTACAATGAGCAGTTCTTC.

This sequence joins TRBV29-1 and TRBJ2-3; the match to TRBD2 covers 8 bases. This CDR3 is built from 14 residues. V was pared by 3 bases and J by 1 base, with 3 bases of the junction left unmatched. Germline CDR1 SQVTM, CDR2 ANQGSEA. The CDR3 here is CSVDSGSGTDTQYF. The CDR3 DNA sequence: TGCAGCGTTGACAGCGGGAGTGGCACAGATACGCAGTATTTT.

The CDR3 loop reads CASSSRAGELFF. In DNA, the CDR3 is TGTGCCAGCAGCTCGCGGGCCGGGGAGCTGTTTTTT. The chain carries TRBV7-3 and TRBJ2-2; D might be TRBD2 (5 bases). The CDR3 has 12 residues. The ends were cut back, 4 bases at V and 6 bases at J, with 6 bases in the middle. Germline V gene data show CDR1 as SGHTA and CDR2 as FQGTGA.

The chain joins TRBV28 to TRBJ1-5; weak D call: TRBD1 (6 bases). V was pared by 4 bases and J by 3 bases, with 13 bases between. This CDR3 region has 15 residues. Germline CDR1 reads MDHEN; CDR2 reads SYDVKM. CDR3 in DNA: TGTGCCAGCAGTTCCCCGGACAGTATCAATCAGCCCCAGCATTTT. Protein product: CASSSPDSINQPQHF.

V usage is TRBV5-1 and J usage is TRBJ2-7; D is ambiguous. CDR1 and CDR2 (germline): SGHRS, YFSETQ. Trimming shortened V by 0 bases and J by 1 base, and 14 bases separated the two germline ends. The CDR3 has 16 amino acids. The CDR3 is CASSLELYGGSYEQYF. The CDR3 DNA sequence: TGCGCCAGCAGCTTGGAACTGTATGGCGGATCCTACGAGCAGTACTTC.

This clone was counted only a few times. The V gene is TRBV27, the J gene TRBJ1-2; maybe TRBD1 (6 bases). Trimming cost V 10 bases and J 4 bases, with 16 bases left between them. The CDR3 is 13 amino acids. CDR1 MNHEY and CDR2 SMNVEV come from the germline V gene (reference sequence). This CDR3 reads CATHKGGSYGYTF. The CDR3 DNA sequence: TGTGCCACCCACAAGGGGGGGAGCTATGGCTACACCTTC.

The genes are TRBV28 and TRBJ2-1; possible D gene TRBD2, 6 bases. Between the trimmed V and J ends, which lost 3 bases and 8 bases, there was a span of 20 bases. The CDR3 is 16 residues long. Germline lookup yields CDR1 MDHEN and CDR2 SYDVKM. CDR3 residues: CASSFSAGRFLHEQFF. CDR3 bases: TGTGCCAGCAGTTTTTCGGCAGGGAGGTTCTTGCATGAGCAGTTCTTC.

This chain joins TRBV19 and TRBJ2-1; 12 bases line up with TRBD1. Per the germline V gene, CDR1 is LNHDA and CDR2 is SQIVND (reference sequence). Trimming removed 4 bases from V and 8 bases from J; junction bases left unmatched: 9. This CDR3 has 16 residues. CDR3 amino acids: CASSTWGQGASDEQFF. The CDR3, as DNA: TGTGCCAGTAGTACGTGGGGACAGGGGGCGTCGGATGAGCAGTTCTTC.

The genes are TRBV10-3 and TRBJ2-7; maybe TRBD2 (5 bases). V lost 3 bases to trimming and J lost 6 bases, with 12 bases between them. CDR1 is ENHRY, CDR2 SYGVKD, per germline. The CDR3 is 13 amino acids. Written as DNA, the CDR3 is TGTGCCATCAGTGAATCGGGGTTAGGCGAGCAGTACTTC. This sequence encodes CAISESGLGEQYF.

This sequence joins TRBV5-1 and TRBJ2-7, with a possible D match to TRBD2 (5 bases). CDR1 is SGHRS, CDR2 YFSETQ, per germline. This CDR3 is built from 15 residues. The ends were cut back, 0 bases at V and 6 bases at J, with 16 bases in the middle. CDR3 amino acids: CASSLVGLATGEQYF. The CDR3 DNA reads as TGCGCCAGCAGCTTGGTGGGTCTAGCCACGGGCGAGCAGTACTTC.

DNA for the CDR3: TGTGCCAGTAGTAGCCCTTTTTGGGGGACACTTAACACCGGGGAGCTGTTTTTT. Translating it yields CASSSPFWGTLNTGELFF. The V and J genes are TRBV19 and TRBJ2-2; a possible D gene is TRBD1 (6 bases). The CDR3 is 18 amino acids. The V end lost 4 bases, the J end lost 2 bases, and 20 bases lay between the germline ends. Germline assignment: CDR1 LNHDA and CDR2 SQIVND (reference sequence).

The chain recombines TRBV10-3 with TRBJ1-6; 9 bases align to TRBD1. This CDR3 has 13 amino acids. The germline gives CDR1 ENHRY, CDR2 SYGVKD. The V segment lost 10 bases and the J segment 9 bases; nucleotides outside the gene matches: 7. The CDR3 protein is CASRTGEVSPLHF. In DNA, the CDR3 is TGTGCCAGCCGGACAGGGGAAGTTTCACCCCTCCACTTT.